The entry below describes one T cell receptor beta chain. Its matching antigen is unknown. TCRdb reworked the 5' RACE reads into one entry per CDR3 protein, no DNA. This sample's table reports 150,000 to 200,000 distinct CDR3 sequences. The data stem from a study of monozygotic twins with inflammatory bowel disease. From germline, CDR1 is SEHNR and CDR2 FQNEAQ (reference sequence). This CDR3 spans 16 amino acids. Study-level results: In the analysis, different T cell subtypes could not be told apart.

This clonotype was obtained from a human donor with ulcerative colitis or Crohn's disease, or a healthy co-twin of an affected twin (not recorded which). The chain couples TRBV7-9 to TRBJ2-1; TCRdb outputs TRBD1, but without DNA this stays unchecked. What was sequenced was blood. The CDR3 loop reads CASSPREGSSYNEQFF.